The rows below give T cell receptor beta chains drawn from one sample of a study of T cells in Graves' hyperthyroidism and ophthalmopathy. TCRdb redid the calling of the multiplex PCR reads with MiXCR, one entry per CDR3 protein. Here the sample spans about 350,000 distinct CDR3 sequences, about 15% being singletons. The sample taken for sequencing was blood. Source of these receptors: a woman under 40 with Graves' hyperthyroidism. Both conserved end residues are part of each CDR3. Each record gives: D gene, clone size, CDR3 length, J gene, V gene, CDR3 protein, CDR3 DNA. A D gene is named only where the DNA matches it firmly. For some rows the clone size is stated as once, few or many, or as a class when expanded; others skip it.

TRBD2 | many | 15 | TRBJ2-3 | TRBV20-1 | CSARDRLAGSDTQYF | TGCAGTGCTAGAGATCGACTAGCGGGGTCAGATACGCAGTATTTT
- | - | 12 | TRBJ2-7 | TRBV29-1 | CSVARSAYEQYF | TGCAGCGTTGCAAGGAGCGCCTACGAGCAGTACTTC
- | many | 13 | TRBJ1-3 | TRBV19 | CASSWLAGNTIYF | TGTGCCAGTAGTTGGCTTGCTGGAAACACCATATATTTT
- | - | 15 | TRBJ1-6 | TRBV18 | CASSPNPAANSPLHF | TGTGCCAGCTCACCAAATCCGGCCGCAAATTCACCCCTCCACTTT
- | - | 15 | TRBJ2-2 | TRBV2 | CASSESRAGTGELFF | TGTGCCAGCAGTGAAAGTAGGGCGGGCACCGGGGAGCTGTTTTTT
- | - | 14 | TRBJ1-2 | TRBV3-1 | CASSQVVGGYGYTF | TGTGCCAGCAGCCAAGTAGTAGGGGGCTATGGCTACACCTTC
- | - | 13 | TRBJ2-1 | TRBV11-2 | CASSLDGANEQFF | TGTGCCAGCAGCCTGGACGGAGCAAATGAGCAGTTCTTC
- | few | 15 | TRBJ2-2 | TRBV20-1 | CSARDVIGGTGELFF | TGCAGTGCTAGAGATGTGATAGGAGGCACCGGGGAGCTGTTTTTT
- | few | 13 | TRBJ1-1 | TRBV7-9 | CASSLSPGTEAFF | TGTGCCAGCAGCTTGAGCCCCGGCACTGAAGCTTTCTTT
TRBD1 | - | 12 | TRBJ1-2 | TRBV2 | CASRGTGAIDTF | TGTGCCAGCAGGGGGACAGGGGCCATCGACACCTTC
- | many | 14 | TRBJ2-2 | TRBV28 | CASSPAGQTGELFF | TGTGCCAGCAGTCCGGCCGGGCAGACCGGGGAGCTGTTTTTT
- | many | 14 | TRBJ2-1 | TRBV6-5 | CASSYEGGIYEQFF | TGTGCCAGCAGTTACGAGGGCGGGATATATGAGCAGTTCTTC
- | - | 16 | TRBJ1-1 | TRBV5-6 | CASSLDLRSMNTEAFF | TGTGCCAGCAGCTTGGACCTACGGAGCATGAACACTGAAGCTTTCTTT
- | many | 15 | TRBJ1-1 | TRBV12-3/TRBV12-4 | CASSFHHGANTEAFF | TGTGCCAGCAGTTTTCACCACGGGGCGAACACTGAAGCTTTCTTT
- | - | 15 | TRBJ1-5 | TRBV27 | CAGKLEPYSDQPQHF | TGTGCCGGCAAACTGGAGCCCTACAGTGATCAGCCCCAGCATTTT
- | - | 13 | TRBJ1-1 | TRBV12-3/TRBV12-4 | CASSLEDSSEAFF | TGTGCCAGCAGTTTAGAGGACAGTTCCGAAGCTTTCTTT
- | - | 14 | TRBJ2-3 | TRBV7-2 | CASSLESIPDTQYF | TGTGCCAGCAGCTTAGAGAGTATCCCAGATACGCAGTATTTT
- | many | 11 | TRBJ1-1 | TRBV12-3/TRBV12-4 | CASAVNTEAFF | TGTGCCAGCGCTGTGAACACTGAAGCTTTCTTT
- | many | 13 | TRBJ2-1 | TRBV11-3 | CASSLGGPYEQFF | TGTGCCAGCAGCTTAGGGGGACCTTATGAGCAGTTCTTC
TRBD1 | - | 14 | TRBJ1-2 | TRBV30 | CAWSQGQGNYGYTF | TGTGCCTGGAGCCAGGGACAGGGGAACTATGGCTACACCTTC
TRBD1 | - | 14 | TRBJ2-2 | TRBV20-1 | CSAGEGQGDGELFF | TGCAGTGCCGGAGAGGGACAGGGTGACGGGGAGCTGTTTTTT
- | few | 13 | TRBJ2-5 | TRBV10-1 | CASSGSVGETQYF | TGCGCCAGCAGTGGATCAGTAGGGGAGACCCAGTACTTC
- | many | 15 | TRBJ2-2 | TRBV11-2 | CASSSPEGPAGELFF | TGTGCCAGCAGCTCCCCGGAAGGGCCGGCCGGGGAGCTGTTTTTT
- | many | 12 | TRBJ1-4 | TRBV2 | CASSRQDEKLFF | TGTGCCAGCAGTCGACAGGACGAAAAACTGTTTTTT
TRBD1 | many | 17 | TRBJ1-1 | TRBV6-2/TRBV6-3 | CASKEGGTGSMNTEAFF | TGTGCCAGCAAAGAAGGCGGGACAGGGAGCATGAACACTGAAGCTTTCTTT
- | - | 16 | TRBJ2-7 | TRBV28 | CASSSQLPGPKLGQYF | TGTGCCAGCAGTTCACAACTTCCGGGACCCAAGCTAGGGCAGTACTTC
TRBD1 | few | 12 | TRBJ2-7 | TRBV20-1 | CSGDRGAYEQYF | TGCAGTGGTGACAGGGGAGCCTACGAGCAGTACTTC
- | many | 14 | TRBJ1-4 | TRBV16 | CASSPLATNEKLFF | TGTGCCAGCAGCCCCCTGGCCACTAATGAAAAACTGTTTTTT
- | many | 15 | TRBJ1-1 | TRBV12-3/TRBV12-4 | CASSSSRLRYTEAFF | TGTGCCAGCAGTTCGAGCAGACTACGATACACTGAAGCTTTCTTT
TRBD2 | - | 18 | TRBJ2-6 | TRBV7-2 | CASSAALAGGPGANVLTF | TGTGCCAGCAGCGCTGCCCTAGCGGGAGGACCCGGGGCCAACGTCCTGACTTTC
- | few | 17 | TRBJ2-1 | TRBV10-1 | CASSAGTTFLSYNEQFF | TGCGCCAGCAGCGCCGGAACGACATTTTTATCCTACAATGAGCAGTTCTTC
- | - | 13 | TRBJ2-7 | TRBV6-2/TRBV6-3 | CASSSHGAYEQYF | TGTGCCAGCAGTTCACATGGTGCCTACGAGCAGTACTTC
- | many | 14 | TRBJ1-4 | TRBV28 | CASSFRSRAEKLFF | TGTGCCAGCAGTTTTCGGAGTAGAGCCGAAAAACTGTTTTTT
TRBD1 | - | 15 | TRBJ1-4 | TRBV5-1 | CASSLSLDRGERLFF | TGCGCCAGCAGCTTGTCCCTGGACAGGGGTGAAAGACTGTTTTTT
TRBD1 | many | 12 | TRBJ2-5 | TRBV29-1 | CSVDRDGETQYF | TGCAGCGTGGACAGGGACGGAGAGACCCAGTACTTC
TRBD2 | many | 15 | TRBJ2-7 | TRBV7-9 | CASSSPAGLDYEQYF | TGTGCCAGCAGTTCACCGGCTGGACTAGACTACGAGCAGTACTTC